This T cell receptor (beta chain) was found in a study of blood T cell repertoires in COVID-19 (dated by TCRdb to 2019 to 2021). As for the study more broadly: Samples from collaborators originated in the United States, Italy and Spain and spanned both the acute and convalescent phases of COVID-19. The prospective study material was composed of cDNA or gDNA derived from T cells, B-cell-depleted T cells, or PBMCs. The dataset comprised deeply sampled blood TCRbeta repertoires from subjects exposed to, actively infected with, or recovered from COVID-19. A freely available public database, intended as a resource for researchers studying the immune response to SARS-CoV-2, is where the repertoires were released. Samples were obtained from the ongoing ImmuneRACE study (first 160 participants) and from over 1,000 subjects provided by 6 global collaborators. The sample metadata nearly always contained a de-identified subject ID, COVID-19 status, age in years and sex. Where HLA class I and class II types were available, the types were taken from metadata supplied by the sample provider, not from assay-based typing. The paper as a whole reports these results and caveats: Clinical and demographic metadata were provided uncurated, with the amount varying by source and participant.

The immunoSEQ Assay, a bias-controlled multiplex PCR, was used to amplify TCRbeta CDR3 regions from genomic DNA. Regarding the original processing steps: The number of nucleated cells in each sample was estimated from the amplification of reference gene primers within the assay. Sequence reads were collapsed and filtered to measure the absolute abundance of every unique TCRbeta CDR3 rearrangement. For each sample, productive Simpson clonality was calculated by taking the square root of Simpson's diversity index across productive rearrangements. TCRdb retrieved this table from immuneACCESS and kept in-frame rearrangements only. Not all clones are present; in checked studies, unresolved V genes account for under half, and no reason is known for the remainder. Clonal size and the V and J genes are those of that table, whereas D and trimming came from the DNA. The sample table shows some 220,000 clones, and more than 75% are seen once. The top ten hold 2.9% of the sample.

Remarks on this clone: The specificity of this receptor is unknown. Base qualities are not provided; no much larger clone lies one nucleotide away.

From a lookup of the germline V gene, CDR1 and CDR2 are KGHSH and LQKENI. Here V drops 6 bases and J drops 4 bases, and the junction holds 9 bases not matched to any gene. The cysteine opens and the phenylalanine closes a CDR3 of 15 amino acids. Of the read, only the CDR3 DNA is kept; its 45 bases are in frame from base 1. A second Seattle source provided samples from volunteer blood donors who had recovered from COVID-19. Whole blood was collected in K2EDTA tubes by collaborating institutions according to the institutions' own protocols. For TCRbeta analysis, collaborators shipped samples as frozen whole blood, isolated PBMCs, or DNA extracted from either of those sample types.

The sequence was obtained from a man between 45 and 60 years old who had recovered from COVID-19. The receptor chain draws on TRBV18 and TRBJ1-1, and 9 junction bases match TRBD1. What was sequenced was peripheral blood. Here the CDR3 is given as CASSRVDRGTTEAFF. In nucleotide form, the sequence is TGTGCCAGCTCCCGAGTGGACAGGGGTACCACTGAAGCTTTCTTT.